A selection of T cell receptor beta chains follows, all from one sample in a study of blood T cell repertoires in COVID-19. Data came from immunoSEQ multiplex PCR; TCRdb stores just in-frame clones and leaves some out. The sample shows 25,000 to 35,000 clones, over 70% of them seen only once. Specimen: peripheral blood. These TCRs come from a woman between 65 and 79 years old with active or convalescent COVID-19. Both conserved end residues are part of each CDR3. A D gene is named only where the DNA matches it firmly.

J gene,V gene,D gene,CDR3 DNA,CDR3 protein
TRBJ1-1,TRBV10-3,TRBD1,TGTGCCATCAGTGAGGACAGGGGGCGGACTGAAGCTTTCTTT,CAISEDRGRTEAFF
TRBJ2-2,TRBV7-2,.,TGTGCCAGCAGCTTAGCGGGAGTAAGCACCGGGGAGCTGTTTTTT,CASSLAGVSTGELFF
TRBJ2-2,TRBV5-1,.,TGCGCCAGCAGCTTCAGCGGTAACACCGGGGAGCTGTTTTTT,CASSFSGNTGELFF
TRBJ2-1,TRBV5-1,.,TGCGCCAGCACCCCTGGGAGCGGCTACAATGAGCAGTTCTTC,CASTPGSGYNEQFF
TRBJ1-1,TRBV18,.,TGTGCCAGCTCACCGAGGGGGAAGGACACTGAAGCTTTCTTT,CASSPRGKDTEAFF
TRBJ1-2,TRBV15,TRBD1,TGTGCCACCGCCAGGGACAGGGACTATTCTAACTATGGCTACACCTTC,CATARDRDYSNYGYTF
TRBJ2-3,TRBV5-5,.,TGTGCCAGCAGCTTGTATATGAGCACAGATACGCAGTATTTT,CASSLYMSTDTQYF
TRBJ2-3,TRBV6-5,TRBD2,TGTGCCAGCAAGGGGAGGGCAGGTAGCACAGATACGCAGTATTTT,CASKGRAGSTDTQYF
TRBJ2-1,TRBV6-5,TRBD2,TGTGCCAGCAGTCATACTAGCGGGAGAAACAATGAGCAGTTCTTC,CASSHTSGRNNEQFF
TRBJ2-3,TRBV9,TRBD2,TGTGCCAGCAGCGTAGGTAGCGGGAGTGGAAGCACAGATACGCAGTATTTT,CASSVGSGSGSTDTQYF
TRBJ2-5,TRBV3-1/TRBV3-2,TRBD1,TGTGCCAGCAGCCGACTCCTCGGGACAGAAGAGACCCAGTACTTC,CASSRLLGTEETQYF
TRBJ2-3,TRBV5-1,.,TGCGCCAGCAGCTTGGGAGGGCGGAGCACAGATACGCAGTATTTT,CASSLGGRSTDTQYF